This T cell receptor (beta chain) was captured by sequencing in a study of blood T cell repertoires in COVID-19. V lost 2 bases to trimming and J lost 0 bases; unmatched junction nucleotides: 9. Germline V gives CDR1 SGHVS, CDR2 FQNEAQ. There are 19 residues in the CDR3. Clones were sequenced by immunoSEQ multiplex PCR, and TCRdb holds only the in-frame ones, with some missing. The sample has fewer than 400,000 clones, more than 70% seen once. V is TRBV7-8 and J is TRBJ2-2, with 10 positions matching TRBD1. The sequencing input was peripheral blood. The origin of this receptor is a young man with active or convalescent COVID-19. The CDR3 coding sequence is TGTGCCAGCAGCTTATCAGTCCGGGACAGGGGTGCGAACACCGGGGAGCTGTTTTTT. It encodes CASSLSVRDRGANTGELFF.